This T cell receptor beta chain was sequenced during a study of blood T cell repertoires in COVID-19. The overall study: Spain, Italy and the United States supplied samples that represented acute and convalescent COVID-19.

Data came from immunoSEQ multiplex PCR; TCRdb stores just in-frame clones and leaves some out. The table includes 150,000 to 200,000 clones, roughly nine tenths detected once. Trimming left V 0 bases short and J 1 base short, with 23 bases between. Germline CDR1 is SGHRS and CDR2 is YFSETQ. The CDR3 is 21 amino acids. The sequenced sample consisted of peripheral blood. V and J are TRBV5-1 and TRBJ1-6, with D unclear. This TCR was recovered from a woman aged 55-69 years with COVID-19, enrolled during active disease. In DNA, the CDR3 is TGCGCCAGCAGCTTGGTCTCGGGAGAGGGCTTCGTTGAGTCCTATAATTCACCCCTCCACTTT. Protein sequence: CASSLVSGEGFVESYNSPLHF.